These 30 T cell receptor beta chains were sequenced from one sample in a study of blood T cell repertoires in COVID-19. The protocol was immunoSEQ multiplex PCR, while the TCRdb copy is restricted to in-frame clones and leaves out a portion. The sample records tens of thousands of clones, over 75% being singletons. Input material: peripheral blood. These receptors were taken from a man in his 70s with acute or convalescent COVID-19.

The chain combines TRBV3-1 (or the pseudogene TRBV3-2) with TRBJ1-2; the D gene is possibly TRBD1 (5 bases). The CDR3 totals 15 residues. Germline assignment: CDR1 LGHDT and CDR2 YNNKEL (reference sequence). Trimming removed 1 base from V and 0 bases from J, with 9 bases in between. The CDR3 nucleotides are TGTGCCAGCAGCCAAGGCGAAGGGGCTAACTATGGCTACACCTTC. This encodes CASSQGEGANYGYTF.

The V and J genes are TRBV7-3 and TRBJ1-6; 7 nucleotides line up with TRBD1. The V gene's germline CDR1 is SGHTA and CDR2 FQGTGA. CDR3 length: 14 residues. Trimming cost V 5 bases and J 7 bases; bases outside gene matches: 5. The CDR3 DNA follows: TGTGCCAGCAGCCAACAGGGGCGGAATTCACCCCTCCACTTT. It is translated as CASSQQGRNSPLHF.

This sequence joins TRBV11-2 and TRBJ1-1; D is uncertain. This CDR3 comprises 12 residues. CDR1 and CDR2 (germline): SGHAT, FQNNGV. The V end was cut by 5 bases, the J end by 1 base, with 5 bases between. The CDR3 DNA sequence: TGTGCCAGCAGCGACACGAACACTGAAGCTTTCTTT. It is translated as CASSDTNTEAFF. Full variable domain (outside the CDR3, taken from reference TRBV11-2 and TRBJ1-1): EAGVAQSPRYKIIEKRQSVAFWCNPISGHATLYWYQQILGQGPKLLIQFQNNGVVDDSQLPKDRFSAERLKGVDSTLKIQPAKLEDSAVYLCASSDTNTEAFFGQGTRLTVV.

The V and J genes are TRBV18 and TRBJ2-1; TRBD1 agrees at 8 bases. CDR1 and CDR2 from the germline V gene are KGHSH and LQKENI. The junction had 16 bases not matched to a gene; V was cut back by 4 bases and J by 2 bases. This CDR3 region has 19 residues. The CDR3 DNA reads TGTGCCAGCTCACACGGGACAGGCCAGAGGAAAGTGCCCTACAATGAGCAGTTCTTC. Amino acids: CASSHGTGQRKVPYNEQFF.

Only one count was recorded for this clone. The gene calls are TRBV27 and TRBJ2-3, with 8 bases matching TRBD1. Germline assignment: CDR1 MNHEY and CDR2 SMNVEV (reference sequence). Trimming removed 6 bases from V and 1 base from J; junction bases left unmatched: 9. CDR3 length equals 16 residues. The CDR3 nucleotides are TGTGCCAGCAGGGACCCTTCGACAGGGGGCACAGATACGCAGTATTTT. Translation: CASRDPSTGGTDTQYF.

The chain employs TRBV7-9 and TRBJ1-2; no clear D gene. With 5 bases removed from V and 4 bases from J, the gap between germline ends came to 8 bases. The CDR3 loop spans 12 amino acids. Germline lookup yields CDR1 SEHNR and CDR2 FQNEAQ (reference sequence). CDR3 sequence (DNA): TGTGCCAGCAGCCGAGACTCCTATGGCTACACCTTC. As protein: CASSRDSYGYTF.

The gene calls are TRBV28 and TRBJ2-6; a possible D gene is TRBD2 (5 bases). In germline, CDR1 is MDHEN, CDR2 SYDVKM. The CDR3 contains 15 residues. Trimming took off 2 bases at V and 3 bases at J, with 8 bases between the two ends. DNA for the CDR3: TGTGCCAGCAGTTTAAGAGGGTTTGGGGCCAACGTCCTGACTTTC. It yields the protein CASSLRGFGANVLTF.

The chain has TRBV19 and TRBJ2-6, with TRBD1 as a possible D gene (6 bases). The CDR3 spans 16 residues. Trimming shortened V by 5 bases and J by 4 bases, and 15 bases separated the two germline ends. Germline CDR1 LNHDA, CDR2 SQIVND (reference sequence). The CDR3, as DNA: TGTGCCAGTAGTGCAGACAGGTATCTCGGGGCCAACGTCCTGACTTTC. Translation: CASSADRYLGANVLTF.

The V call is TRBV4-2, the J call TRBJ1-2, with 9 bases matching TRBD1. CDR1 and CDR2 (germline): LGHNA, YNFKEQ. With V trimmed by 0 bases and J by 2 bases, 4 bases remained unmatched. The CDR3 length is 16 residues. CDR3 bases: TGTGCCAGCAGCCAAGATTTGGGGACAGGGAACTATGGCTACACCTTC. Translating gives CASSQDLGTGNYGYTF.

J is TRBJ2-7 and V is TRBV2, with 10 positions matching TRBD2. The CDR3 totals 14 residues. The germline CDR1 and CDR2 sequences are SNHLY and FYNNEI. The trim removed 3 bases at V and 3 bases at J, leaving 2 bases unmatched. As DNA, the CDR3 is TGTGCCAGCAGTGAGGCTAGCGGGAGCTACGAGCAGTACTTC. Translated: CASSEASGSYEQYF.

The chain is built from TRBV30 and TRBJ1-4, with 7 bases that match TRBD1. Germline assignment: CDR1 GTSNPN and CDR2 SVGIG (reference sequence). CDR3 length: 16 residues. The V and J ends lost 8 bases and 10 bases, in that order; junction bases with no gene match: 22. This CDR3 is CALQTGSNFKFGKLFF. The CDR3 nucleotides read TGTGCCCTGCAGACAGGGTCGAATTTTAAGTTTGGAAAACTGTTTTTT.

The V and J genes are TRBV11-3 and TRBJ2-2; D not certain. The CDR3 has 12 residues. Germline CDR1 and CDR2: SGHNT and YENEEA. The ends were cut back, 5 bases at V and 2 bases at J, with 3 bases in the middle. The CDR3 DNA sequence: TGTGCCAGCAGCCAAAACACCGGGGAGCTGTTTTTT. Translation: CASSQNTGELFF.

This chain links TRBV5-8 with TRBJ1-6; no clear D gene. Per the germline V gene, CDR1 is SGHTS and CDR2 is YDEGEE. V was pared by 1 base and J by 6 bases, with 11 bases between. This CDR3 has 15 residues. DNA of the CDR3: TGTGCCAGCAGCTTGTGGAGTGGAGGTAATTCACCCCTCCACTTT. This gives the protein CASSLWSGGNSPLHF.

The J gene is TRBJ1-2, the V gene TRBV6-5; a weak D match, TRBD1 (6 bases). CDR3 length: 15 amino acids. Trimming took 8 bases from V and 4 from J, leaving 20 bases between them. Germline-derived CDR1 and CDR2 are MNHEY and SVGAGI. The CDR3 bases are TGTGCCAGCGGAACAGGGTTTGGTCAAGTCTATGGCTACACCTTC. Its protein is CASGTGFGQVYGYTF.

The chain carries TRBV5-5 and TRBJ2-5; tentatively, D is TRBD2 (5 bases). The CDR3 runs to 13 residues. The V gene's germline CDR1 is SGHKS and CDR2 YYEKEE (reference sequence). The V and J ends lost 3 bases and 9 bases respectively, with 15 bases between them. Written as DNA, the CDR3 is TGTGCCAGCAGCTCCGGAGGCGCCGGGGCCCAGTACTTC. Translation: CASSSGGAGAQYF.

The chain combines TRBV4-3 with TRBJ1-2; TRBD1 aligns across 9 bases. Unmatched junction bases numbered 5, after V lost 1 base and J lost 2 bases. The CDR3 spans 16 residues. CDR1 is LGHNA, CDR2 YSLEER, per germline. CDR3 region: CASSQARTGVNYGYTF. DNA of the CDR3: TGCGCCAGCAGCCAAGCAAGGACAGGGGTGAACTATGGCTACACCTTC.

Comment on this clone: The junction departs from the called germline gene at one end, perhaps through a read error. The chain carries TRBV12-3 or TRBV12-4 and TRBJ1-1; 9 bases match TRBD1. The CDR3 covers 13 residues. The CDR3 DNA reads as TGTGCCAGCAGTTACGTACAGGGGGCTGATGCTTTCTTT. This gives the protein CASSYVQGADAFF.

The J gene is TRBJ1-1, the V gene TRBV4-3, with D perhaps matching TRBD1 (6 bases). Germline CDR1 reads LGHNA; CDR2 reads YSLEER. The CDR3 totals 13 residues. Deletions cut 2 bases from V and 9 bases from J, with 13 bases between. CDR3 DNA: TGCGCCAGCAGCCAATCCGGGCAGGGGAAAGCTTTCTTT. This sequence encodes CASSQSGQGKAFF.

The rearrangement links TRBV7-2 to TRBJ2-5, with D unclear. The V and J ends lost 3 bases and 4 bases respectively, with 12 bases between them. Germline V gene data show CDR1 as SGHTA and CDR2 as FQGNSA. CDR3 size: 14 residues. The CDR3 region has the DNA TGTGCCAGCAGCTTTCTGGGTCTAGGAGAGACCCAGTACTTC. This sequence encodes CASSFLGLGETQYF.

This clone has just a few counts. The same CDR3 also results from other DNA sequences found in this sample. The V call is TRBV6-2 or TRBV6-3, the J call TRBJ2-2, with 7 bases that match TRBD1. CDR1 MNHEY and CDR2 SVGEGT come from the germline V gene. The CDR3 runs to 13 residues. With V trimmed by 2 bases and J by 6 bases, 0 bases remained unmatched. This chain's CDR3 is CASSYQGAGELFF. In nucleotides, the CDR3 is TGTGCCAGCAGTTACCAGGGGGCCGGGGAGCTGTTTTTT.

The V call is TRBV7-2, the J call TRBJ2-3; TRBD2 matches at 8 bases. The CDR3 is 17 amino acids. The V and J ends lost 7 bases and 2 bases, in that order; junction bases with no gene match: 14. Germline loops: CDR1 SGHTA, CDR2 FQGNSA. In DNA form, the CDR3 reads TGTGCCAGCACCTCCCCACGGGGGGGGACCTCCACAGATACGCAGTATTTT. Its protein is CASTSPRGGTSTDTQYF. The full variable domain, with the rest looked up from reference TRBV7-2 and TRBJ2-3, is GAGVSQSPSNKVTEKGKDVELRCDPISGHTALYWYRQSLGQGLEFLIYFQGNSAPDKSGLPSDRFSAERTGGSVSTLTIQRTQQEDSAVYLCASTSPRGGTSTDTQYFGPGTRLTVL.

The J gene is TRBJ1-1, the V gene TRBV28; possible D gene TRBD1, 6 bases. Trimming removed 6 bases at V and 4 bases at J, with 15 bases between. The germline CDR1 and CDR2 sequences are MDHEN and SYDVKM. The CDR3 has 14 amino acids. The CDR3 is CASSLRGGFTEAFF. CDR3 coding DNA: TGTGCCAGCAGCCTTAGGGGGGGATTCACTGAAGCTTTCTTT.

This clone was detected once. CDR3 DNA sequence: TGTGCCAGTCAACAGGGATACGCTGGGGCCAACGTCCTGACTTTC. This gives the protein CASQQGYAGANVLTF. The chain uses TRBV19 and TRBJ2-6; the D gene is possibly TRBD1 (6 bases). The germline gives CDR1 LNHDA, CDR2 SQIVND (reference sequence). Trimming pared 8 bases from V and 2 bases from J, leaving 13 bases between. This CDR3 contains 15 residues.

Only a few counts were recorded for this clone. The chain combines TRBV7-2 with TRBJ2-1; 8 bases are a match to TRBD2. The CDR3 totals 16 residues. V was pared by 3 bases and J by 0 bases, with 4 bases of the junction left unmatched. Germline V gene data show CDR1 as SGHTA and CDR2 as FQGNSA. In DNA form, the CDR3 reads TGTGCCAGCAGCTTCCGGGGGGGGAGCTCCTACAATGAGCAGTTCTTC. Translation gives CASSFRGGSSYNEQFF.

J is TRBJ2-2 and V is TRBV5-1, with D possibly matching TRBD1 (5 bases). This CDR3 has 15 residues. Trimming took off 7 bases at V and 2 bases at J, with 15 bases between the two ends. CDR1 and CDR2 from the germline V gene are SGHRS and YFSETQ. This CDR3 is CASERQGPNTGELFF. The CDR3 nucleotides read TGCGCCAGCGAGAGGCAGGGCCCAAACACCGGGGAGCTGTTTTTT.

This clone is a singleton in its sample. The V gene is TRBV7-8, the J gene TRBJ1-2; D unresolved. V lost 3 bases to trimming and J lost 4 bases, with 9 bases between them. Germline CDR1 and CDR2: SGHVS and FQNEAQ. The CDR3 consists of 13 residues. Here the CDR3 reads CASSLAEPYGYTF. In DNA form, the CDR3 reads TGTGCCAGCAGCTTGGCGGAACCCTATGGCTACACCTTC.

The chain employs TRBV29-1 and TRBJ2-1; 9 bases line up with TRBD2. Germline values: CDR1 SQVTM, CDR2 ANQGSEA. The CDR3 extends over 15 amino acids. The V and J ends lost 5 bases and 9 bases, in that order; junction bases with no gene match: 14. CDR3: CSVSLAGDRLGEQFF. The CDR3 DNA reads as TGCAGCGTTTCATTAGCGGGAGATAGGTTGGGTGAGCAGTTCTTC.

The J gene is TRBJ1-2, the V gene TRBV5-5, with D possibly matching TRBD1 (6 bases). This CDR3 has 13 amino acids. Germline CDR1 and CDR2: SGHKS and YYEKEE (reference sequence). Trimming took off 3 bases at V and 4 bases at J, with 10 bases between the two ends. CDR3 amino acids: CASSSTGSYGYTF. The CDR3 DNA reads TGTGCCAGCAGCTCAACAGGGAGCTATGGCTACACCTTC.

The rearrangement uses TRBV7-2 and TRBJ1-2, with TRBD1 identical over 9 bases. Germline V gene lookup returns CDR1 SGHTA and CDR2 FQGNSA. This CDR3 has 14 residues. V dropped 6 bases and J dropped 0; count of bases not matched to a gene: 2. CDR3 in DNA: TGTGCCAGCAGGGGACAGGGAGCTAACTATGGCTACACCTTC. Translation gives CASRGQGANYGYTF.

The CDR3 nucleotides are TGCAGCGTTTCTCCAGGGGGACAAGAGACCCAGTACTTC. Its translation: CSVSPGGQETQYF. The chain recombines TRBV29-1 with TRBJ2-5, with 7 bases that match TRBD1. The ends lost 5 bases at V and 2 bases at J; junction bases unmatched: 5. Per the germline V gene, CDR1 is SQVTM and CDR2 is ANQGSEA. The CDR3 extends over 13 amino acids.